These 26 T cell receptor beta chains were all obtained from the same sample, sequenced in a study of OX40 agonist ivuxolimab in advanced cancers. The repertoire was sequenced with immunoSEQ multiplex PCR; TCRdb's copy has only in-frame clones and lacks some. The data show under 40,000 clones, roughly 80% seen once. The material was CD4+ or CD8+ T cells sorted from blood, obtained in a trial of the OX40 agonist ivuxolimab. These receptors were taken from an adult with an advanced solid tumor such as melanoma, head and neck, liver or kidney cancer.

This clone was counted only a few times. The gene calls are TRBV27 and TRBJ1-2; 8 bases are a match to TRBD1. This CDR3 has 13 residues. Trimming took 8 bases from V and 1 from J; bases not matched to a gene: 3. The V gene's germline CDR1 is MNHEY and CDR2 SMNVEV (reference sequence). CDR3 nucleotides: TGTGCCAGCCGGACAGGGAATAACTATGGCTACACCTTC. Amino acid sequence: CASRTGNNYGYTF.

V and J are TRBV4-3 and TRBJ2-2; TRBD1 matches 9 bases. Trimming at V came to 4 bases and at J to 8 bases, leaving 11 bases not matched to a gene. This CDR3 contains 16 residues. Germline V gene data show CDR1 as LGHNA and CDR2 as YSLEER. DNA for the CDR3: TGCGCCAGCAGCCCGACTTCGTACAGGGGGCCGGGGGAGCTGTTTTTT. This codes for CASSPTSYRGPGELFF.

This chain links TRBV7-2 with TRBJ1-1; TRBD1 might be the D (5 bases). The ends were cut back, 1 base at V and 5 bases at J, with 11 bases in the middle. Germline V lookup: CDR1 SGHTA, CDR2 FQGNSA. CDR3 length: 14 amino acids. The CDR3 protein is CASSLVNGGTEAFF. The CDR3 bases are TGTGCCAGCAGCTTAGTCAACGGGGGGACTGAAGCTTTCTTT. Full variable domain (outside the CDR3, taken from reference TRBV7-2 and TRBJ1-1): GAGVSQSPSNKVTEKGKDVELRCDPISGHTALYWYRQSLGQGLEFLIYFQGNSAPDKSGLPSDRFSAERTGGSVSTLTIQRTQQEDSAVYLCASSLVNGGTEAFFGQGTRLTVV.

This clone was detected only once. The chain links TRBV5-1 to TRBJ2-7; 8 bases map to TRBD1. V trimming: 4 bases; J trimming: 3 bases; junction bases outside the gene matches: 9. The CDR3 is 15 amino acids. Germline V lookup: CDR1 SGHRS, CDR2 YFSETQ. DNA of the CDR3: TGCGCCAGCAGCCATGGACAGGGAGGAGGCTACGAGCAGTACTTC. Amino acid sequence: CASSHGQGGGYEQYF.

J is TRBJ1-2 and V is TRBV10-3, with a tentative D call TRBD1 (6 bases). The V end was cut by 6 bases, the J end by 3 bases, with 14 bases between. The CDR3 has 14 amino acids. Germline assignment: CDR1 ENHRY and CDR2 SYGVKD. This CDR3 is CAIRPLDSDYGYTF. The CDR3 nucleotides read TGTGCCATCAGACCCTTGGACAGCGACTATGGCTACACCTTC.

V is TRBV28 and J is TRBJ2-5, with TRBD1 as a possible D gene (5 bases). The assigned J gene may be wrong: the sequence end matches TRBJ2-7 better. CDR1 MDHEN and CDR2 SYDVKM come from the germline V gene. The CDR3 sequence is 13 residues long. The CDR3, as DNA: TGTGCCAGCAGAAGGAGCAGGGCTTACGAGCAGTACTTC. This sequence encodes CASRRSRAYEQYF.

V gene TRBV29-1 combines with J gene TRBJ2-1, with 9 bases aligning to TRBD2. Germline V gives CDR1 SQVTM, CDR2 ANQGSEA. J gave up 9 bases and V 5 bases, and 8 bases lay outside the gene matches. CDR3 size: 13 residues. Written as DNA, the CDR3 is TGCAGCGTTCCGGGACTAGCCTCGGGTGAGCAGTTCTTC. It specifies CSVPGLASGEQFF.

The gene calls are TRBV6-1 and TRBJ2-1; 10 nucleotides agree with TRBD2. Unmatched junction bases numbered 6, after V lost 4 bases and J lost 9 bases. The CDR3 totals 14 residues. CDR1 and CDR2 (germline): MNHNS, SASEGT. The CDR3 here is CASSGVAGGSEQFF. The CDR3 nucleotides read TGTGCCAGCAGTGGGGTAGCGGGAGGTAGTGAGCAGTTCTTC.

The gene calls are TRBV6-6 and TRBJ1-1, with D maybe TRBD1 (6 bases). Germline V gene data show CDR1 as MNHNY and CDR2 as SVGAGI (reference sequence). The CDR3 length is 14 residues. Deletions cut 5 bases from V and 1 base from J, with 11 bases between. CDR3 nucleotide sequence: TGTGCCAGCAGTCACGCACAGGGGAACACTGAAGCTTTCTTT. Protein: CASSHAQGNTEAFF.

The gene calls are TRBV27 and TRBJ2-7; 7 bases align to TRBD2. The CDR3 sequence is 13 residues long. Germline CDR1 MNHEY, CDR2 SMNVEV (reference sequence). V gave up 6 bases and J gave up 4 bases; unmatched junction bases: 6. The CDR3 DNA reads TGTGCCAGCAGCCAAGCGGGACCGTACGAGCAGTACTTC. This translates into CASSQAGPYEQYF.

V usage is TRBV7-9 and J usage is TRBJ1-5, with no clear D. Trimming shortened V by 5 bases and J by 7 bases, and 18 bases separated the two germline ends. The germline gives CDR1 SEHNR, CDR2 FQNEAQ (reference sequence). This CDR3 region has 15 residues. The CDR3 DNA is TGTGCCAGCAGCAGTAGTACCGGGAACCTACAGCCCCAGCATTTT. Amino acids: CASSSSTGNLQPQHF. Full variable domain (remainder filled in from reference TRBV7-9 and TRBJ1-5): DTGVSQNPRHKITKRGQNVTFRCDPISEHNRLYWYRQTLGQGPEFLTYFQNEAQLEKSRLLSDRFSAERPKGSFSTLEIQRTEQGDSAMYLCASSSSTGNLQPQHFGDGTRLSIL.

The chain couples TRBV6-1 to TRBJ1-2; 11 positions agree with TRBD1. In germline, CDR1 is MNHNS, CDR2 SASEGT. The CDR3 is 16 residues long. V was pared by 4 bases and J by 4 bases, with 8 bases of the junction left unmatched. CDR3 DNA: TGTGCCAGCAGTGGGACAGGGGGCAAAGGTTTCTATGGCTACACCTTC. Translation gives CASSGTGGKGFYGYTF.

On this clone: One end of the junction is discordant with germline, which a read error may explain. The gene calls are TRBV7-9 and TRBJ2-5, with 9 positions matching TRBD1. Germline CDR1 reads SEHNR; CDR2 reads FQNEAQ (reference sequence). This CDR3 contains 12 residues. The CDR3 DNA is TGTGCCAGCAGCTTGGACAGGGGCTTAGGTCACTTC. It translates to CASSLDRGLGHF.

The rearrangement links TRBV9 to TRBJ2-1; maybe TRBD1 (6 bases). Germline CDR1 reads SGDLS; CDR2 reads YYNGEE. V lost 0 bases, J lost 4 bases, and 14 bases lay in between. The CDR3 totals 16 residues. Here the CDR3 reads CASSVVGHVGYNEQFF. The DNA for the CDR3 is TGTGCCAGCAGCGTAGTGGGACACGTCGGGTACAATGAGCAGTTCTTC.

This clone is termed medium-sized. The rearrangement links TRBV28 to TRBJ2-7, with D possibly being TRBD1 (5 bases). CDR3 length: 13 amino acids. The V gene lost 5 bases and the J gene lost 5 bases, with 13 bases spanning the gap. The germline V gene has CDR1 MDHEN and CDR2 SYDVKM. The CDR3 sequence is CASSIWGEDEQYF. The CDR3 bases are TGTGCCAGCAGTATCTGGGGCGAGGACGAGCAGTACTTC.

This clone was observed a single time. The genes are TRBV29-1 and TRBJ1-2; D remains unclear. Germline V gene sequence: CDR1 SQVTM, CDR2 ANQGSEA. The CDR3 is 11 residues long. V shed 4 bases and J shed 4 bases, with 7 bases lying between them. The CDR3 coding sequence is TGCAGCGTTGTCCGGACCTATGGCTACACCTTC. This encodes CSVVRTYGYTF.

On this clone: One end of the junction is discordant with germline, which a read error may explain. This rearrangement joins TRBV5-4 to TRBJ2-7; unclear D gene. Germline V CDR1 and CDR2: SGHNT, YYREEE (reference sequence). The CDR3 is made up of 15 amino acids. The CDR3 DNA reads TGCGCCAGCAGCCAAGAAGCACTTTCCTCCTACGAGCAGTACTTC. Amino acid sequence: CASSQEALSSYEQYF.

For this clone: This sample also contains other DNA sequences that code for the same CDR3. This rearrangement joins TRBV20-1 to TRBJ2-7; no reliable D call. In germline, CDR1 is DFQATT, CDR2 SNEGSKA (reference sequence). V dropped 0 bases and J dropped 4 bases, with 4 bases sitting between them. This CDR3 has 11 residues. The CDR3 reads CSARDGYEQYF. CDR3 in DNA: TGCAGTGCTAGAGATGGGTACGAGCAGTACTTC.

The chain combines TRBV19 with TRBJ1-1, with D unresolved. Germline-derived CDR1 and CDR2 are LNHDA and SQIVND (reference sequence). The CDR3 contains 14 residues. Trimming left V 5 bases short and J 1 base short, with 11 bases between. CDR3 region: CASSSYDTNTEAFF. CDR3 nucleotide sequence: TGTGCCAGTAGTTCTTATGACACGAACACTGAAGCTTTCTTT.

The CDR3: CASSLQQGANYGYTF. The CDR3 DNA reads TGTGCCAGCAGCTTACAACAGGGTGCCAACTATGGCTACACCTTC. The rearrangement uses TRBV7-2 and TRBJ1-2; TRBD1 might be the D (6 bases). Germline values: CDR1 SGHTA, CDR2 FQGNSA. The CDR3 has 15 amino acids. Trimming took 2 bases from V and 2 from J, leaving 12 bases between them.

This rearrangement joins TRBV30 to TRBJ1-6; 7 positions match TRBD1. The germline V gene has CDR1 GTSNPN and CDR2 SVGIG (reference sequence). The J segment lost 9 bases and the V segment lost 2 bases, leaving 10 bases of the junction unmatched. This CDR3 has 15 residues. The CDR3 DNA sequence: TGTGCCTGGAGTCTAGGACAGGCTCTTACTTCACCCCTCCACTTT. This gives the protein CAWSLGQALTSPLHF.

In this sample, this clone turned up once. The chain links TRBV5-5 to TRBJ2-7; a weak D match, TRBD1 (5 bases). The CDR3 contains 13 residues. The V gene's germline CDR1 is SGHKS and CDR2 YYEKEE (reference sequence). V was pared by 5 bases and J by 5 bases, with 14 bases between. DNA of the CDR3: TGTGCCAGCAGTTCAGGGAATTTACACGAGCAGTACTTC. Translated, it gives CASSSGNLHEQYF.

V gene TRBV9 combines with J gene TRBJ2-2; D uncertain. The CDR3 spans 16 residues. CDR1 and CDR2 (germline): SGDLS, YYNGEE. Trimming shortened V by 0 bases and J by 6 bases, and 15 bases separated the two germline ends. CDR3 nucleotides: TGTGCCAGCAGCGTAGAAGCGCAGAAAGAAGCCGGGGAGCTGTTTTTT. It encodes CASSVEAQKEAGELFF.

The chain combines TRBV5-4 with TRBJ1-1; 11 bases are shared with TRBD1. This CDR3 region has 15 residues. Germline-derived CDR1 and CDR2 are SGHNT and YYREEE (reference sequence). Trimming at V came to 4 bases and at J to 4 bases, leaving 6 bases not matched to a gene. For the CDR3, the DNA is TGTGCCAGCAGCCCGGACAGGGGGCTGGTCACTGAAGCTTTCTTT. Translated, it gives CASSPDRGLVTEAFF.

V is TRBV19 and J is TRBJ1-3, with D perhaps TRBD1 (6 bases). Germline CDR1 is LNHDA and CDR2 is SQIVND (reference sequence). This CDR3 is 14 amino acids long. Trimming left V 11 bases short and J 4 bases short, with 18 bases between. DNA of the CDR3: TGTGCCGCGCGGAGGGGGTCTCAAGGAAACACCATATATTTT. Amino acid sequence: CAARRGSQGNTIYF. Full variable domain (missing parts from reference TRBV19 and TRBJ1-3): DGGITQSPKYLFRKEGQNVTLSCEQNLNHDAMYWYRQDPGQGLRLIYYSQIVNDFQKGDIAEGYSVSREKKESFPLTVTSAQKNPTAFYLCAARRGSQGNTIYFGEGSWLTVV.

The genes are TRBV7-9 and TRBJ2-7, with 11 bases aligning to TRBD2. The germline CDR1 and CDR2 sequences are SEHNR and FQNEAQ (reference sequence). The CDR3 extends over 16 amino acids. Trimming removed 0 bases from V and 6 bases from J; junction bases left unmatched: 7. This CDR3 is CASSLAVSGRALEQYF. The DNA of the CDR3 is TGTGCCAGCAGCTTAGCGGTTAGCGGGAGGGCCCTCGAGCAGTACTTC.